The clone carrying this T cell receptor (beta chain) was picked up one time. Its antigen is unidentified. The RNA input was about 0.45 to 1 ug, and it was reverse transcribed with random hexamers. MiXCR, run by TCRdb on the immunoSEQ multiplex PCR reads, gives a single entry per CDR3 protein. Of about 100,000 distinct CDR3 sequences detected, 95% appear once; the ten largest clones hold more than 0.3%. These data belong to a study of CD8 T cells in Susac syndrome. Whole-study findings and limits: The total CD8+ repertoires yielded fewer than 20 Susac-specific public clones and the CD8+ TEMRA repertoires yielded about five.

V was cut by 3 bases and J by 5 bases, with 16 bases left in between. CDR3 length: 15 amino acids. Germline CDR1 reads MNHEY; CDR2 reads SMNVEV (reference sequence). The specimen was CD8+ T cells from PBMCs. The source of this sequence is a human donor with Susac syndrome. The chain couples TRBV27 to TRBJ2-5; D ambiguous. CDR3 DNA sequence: TGTGCCAGCAGTTTCGTTCCTGGTGGGAAGGAGACCCAGTACTTC. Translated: CASSFVPGGKETQYF.